This is a list of T cell receptor beta chains from one sample in a study of cytomegalovirus exposure and HLA in healthy donors. Clones were read by immunoSEQ multiplex PCR, and TCRdb kept only the in-frame ones, dropping some. The table has 150,000 to 200,000 clones, about 70% seen once. Sequenced sample: PBMCs. These receptors were collected from a male donor in good health and CMV-seronegative. Each CDR3 is given with its conserved first and last residue. D genes are given only for firm matches. The listing skips clone size in some rows; elsewhere it reads once, few, many or a size class.

CDR3 protein: CASSFLTSLAGETQYF; CDR3 DNA: TGCGCCAGCAGCTTCCTCACCTCACTAGCAGGGGAGACCCAGTACTTC; V gene: TRBV5-1; D gene: .; clone size: .; J gene: TRBJ2-5
CDR3 protein: CASSLDLGGTSALHEQYF; CDR3 DNA: TGTGCCAGCAGCTTAGATCTTGGGGGGACTAGCGCTTTGCACGAGCAGTACTTC; V gene: TRBV11-2; D gene: TRBD2; clone size: .; J gene: TRBJ2-7
CDR3 protein: CASRRVQGRGTQYF; CDR3 DNA: TGTGCCAGCAGACGAGTACAGGGTCGGGGTACGCAGTATTTT; V gene: TRBV6-5; D gene: .; clone size: .; J gene: TRBJ2-3
CDR3 protein: CASSIATGGQPGTRPYEQYF; CDR3 DNA: TGTGCCAGTAGTATAGCGACAGGGGGCCAGCCCGGGACTAGGCCCTACGAGCAGTACTTC; V gene: TRBV19; D gene: TRBD1; clone size: .; J gene: TRBJ2-7
CDR3 protein: CASSLFTENYGYTF; CDR3 DNA: TGTGCCAGCAGCTTATTTACGGAGAACTATGGCTACACCTTC; V gene: TRBV5-4; D gene: .; clone size: .; J gene: TRBJ1-2
CDR3 protein: CAWNGGISTDTQYF; CDR3 DNA: TGTGCCTGGAATGGCGGGATTAGCACAGATACGCAGTATTTT; V gene: TRBV30; D gene: .; clone size: .; J gene: TRBJ2-3
CDR3 protein: CASSLERERNNEQFF; CDR3 DNA: TGTGCCAGCAGCTTGGAACGGGAACGGAACAATGAGCAGTTCTTC; V gene: TRBV5-4; D gene: .; clone size: .; J gene: TRBJ2-1
CDR3 protein: CASRNRGHSDEQYF; CDR3 DNA: TGTGCCAGCAGGAACAGGGGACACTCTGACGAGCAGTACTTC; V gene: TRBV6-1; D gene: TRBD1; clone size: .; J gene: TRBJ2-7
CDR3 protein: CASSQTGGDGYTF; CDR3 DNA: TGTGCCAGCAGTCAAACAGGGGGGGACGGCTACACCTTC; V gene: TRBV7-3; D gene: TRBD1; clone size: .; J gene: TRBJ1-2
CDR3 protein: CASSRTSGRSYEQYF; CDR3 DNA: TGTGCCAGCAGCCGGACTAGCGGGAGGTCTTACGAGCAGTACTTC; V gene: TRBV7-2; D gene: TRBD2; clone size: few; J gene: TRBJ2-7
CDR3 protein: CASSPGQGAFFGYTF; CDR3 DNA: TGTGCCAGCAGCCCTGGACAGGGGGCTTTTTTTGGCTACACCTTC; V gene: TRBV7-2; D gene: TRBD1; clone size: .; J gene: TRBJ1-2
CDR3 protein: CASSLWSGGGQPQHF; CDR3 DNA: TGTGCCAGCAGTTTATGGTCAGGGGGTGGTCAGCCCCAGCATTTT; V gene: TRBV27; D gene: TRBD1; clone size: .; J gene: TRBJ1-5